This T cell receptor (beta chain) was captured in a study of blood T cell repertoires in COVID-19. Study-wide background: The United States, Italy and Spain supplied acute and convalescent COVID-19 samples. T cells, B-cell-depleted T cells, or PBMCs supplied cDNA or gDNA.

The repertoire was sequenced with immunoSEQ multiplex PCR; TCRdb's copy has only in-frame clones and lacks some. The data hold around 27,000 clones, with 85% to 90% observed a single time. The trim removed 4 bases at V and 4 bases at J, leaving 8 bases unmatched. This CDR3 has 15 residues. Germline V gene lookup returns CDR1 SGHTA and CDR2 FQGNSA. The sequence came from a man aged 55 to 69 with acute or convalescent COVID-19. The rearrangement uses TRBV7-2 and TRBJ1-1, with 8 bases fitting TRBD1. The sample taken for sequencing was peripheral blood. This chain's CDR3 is CASSWAGGAGTEAFF. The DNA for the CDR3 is TGTGCCAGCAGCTGGGCAGGGGGCGCGGGCACTGAAGCTTTCTTT.